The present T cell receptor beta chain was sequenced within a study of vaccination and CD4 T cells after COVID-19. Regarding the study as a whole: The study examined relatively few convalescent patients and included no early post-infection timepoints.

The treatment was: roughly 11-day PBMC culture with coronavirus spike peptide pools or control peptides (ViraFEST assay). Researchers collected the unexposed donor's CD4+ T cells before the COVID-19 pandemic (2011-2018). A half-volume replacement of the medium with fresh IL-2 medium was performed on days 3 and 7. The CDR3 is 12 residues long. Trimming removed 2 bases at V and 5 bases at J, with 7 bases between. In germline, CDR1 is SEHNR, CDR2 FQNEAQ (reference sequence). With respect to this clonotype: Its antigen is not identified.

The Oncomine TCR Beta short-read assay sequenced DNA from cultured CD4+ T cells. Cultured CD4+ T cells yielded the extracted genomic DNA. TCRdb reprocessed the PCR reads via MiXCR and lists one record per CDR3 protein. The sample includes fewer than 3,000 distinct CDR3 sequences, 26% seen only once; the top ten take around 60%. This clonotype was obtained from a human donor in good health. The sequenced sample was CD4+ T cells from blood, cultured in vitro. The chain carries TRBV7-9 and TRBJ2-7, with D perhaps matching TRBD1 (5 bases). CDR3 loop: CASSLSRDEQYF. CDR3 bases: TGTGCCAGCAGCTTATCCAGGGACGAGCAGTACTTC.